The clone carrying this T cell receptor beta chain was recorded a few times. This sample was included in a study of cytomegalovirus exposure and HLA in healthy donors. Primers: 60 Vbeta forward and 13 Jbeta reverse. TCRdb's copy holds only in-frame clones and misses some; the assay was immunoSEQ multiplex PCR. The table has about 120,000 clones, more than 80% seen once. Looked up from germline, CDR1 is MNHNY and CDR2 is SVGAGI (reference sequence). The V and J ends lost 8 bases and 7 bases, in that order; junction bases with no gene match: 9. The CDR3 is 14 amino acids. Material: PBMCs. The rearrangement uses TRBV6-6 and TRBJ1-5; TRBD1 aligns across 9 bases. This receptor was obtained from a man aged 25 to 45 in good health and CMV-seropositive. The CDR3, as DNA: TGTGCCAGCCGGGGACAGGGTGAAGCCCAGCCCCAGCATTTT. Translated: CASRGQGEAQPQHF.